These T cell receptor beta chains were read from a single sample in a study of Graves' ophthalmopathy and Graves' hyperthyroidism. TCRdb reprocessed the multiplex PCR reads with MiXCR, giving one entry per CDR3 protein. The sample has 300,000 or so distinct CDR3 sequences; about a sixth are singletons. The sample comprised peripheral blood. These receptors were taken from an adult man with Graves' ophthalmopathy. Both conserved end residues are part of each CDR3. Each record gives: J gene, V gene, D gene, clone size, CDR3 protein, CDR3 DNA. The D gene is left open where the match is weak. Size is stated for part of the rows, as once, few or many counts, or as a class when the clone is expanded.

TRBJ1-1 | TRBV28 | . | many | CASSFGGLVTEAFF | TGTGCCAGCAGTTTCGGAGGGTTGGTCACTGAAGCTTTCTTT
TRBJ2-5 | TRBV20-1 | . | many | CSARDLPGRLETQYF | TGCAGTGCTAGAGATCTCCCAGGGCGGTTAGAGACCCAGTACTTC
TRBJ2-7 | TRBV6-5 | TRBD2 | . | CASRFTSGSPGEQYF | TGTGCCAGCAGATTTACTAGCGGGTCCCCGGGGGAGCAGTACTTC
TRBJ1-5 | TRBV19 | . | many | CASSGDRDRSNQPQHF | TGTGCCAGTAGTGGCGACCGCGACAGGAGCAATCAGCCCCAGCATTTT
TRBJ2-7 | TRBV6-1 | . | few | CASSPRAGPTTYEQYF | TGTGCCAGCAGTCCCCGGGCGGGACCGACCACCTACGAGCAGTACTTC
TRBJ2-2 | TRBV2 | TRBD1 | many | CASSEARGQGRAGELFF | TGTGCCAGCAGTGAAGCTAGGGGACAGGGTAGAGCCGGGGAGCTGTTTTTT
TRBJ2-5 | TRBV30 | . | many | CAWGFGRVYQETQYF | TGTGCCTGGGGGTTTGGCCGGGTTTATCAAGAGACCCAGTACTTC
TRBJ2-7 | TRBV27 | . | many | CASKKTGQLSSYERYF | TGTGCCAGCAAGAAGACTGGGCAGTTGAGCTCCTACGAGCGGTACTTC
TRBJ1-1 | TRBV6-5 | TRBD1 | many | CASSYSKSGTGNTEAFF | TGTGCCAGCAGTTACTCCAAATCAGGGACAGGGAACACTGAAGCTTTCTTT
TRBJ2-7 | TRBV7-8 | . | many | CASSGARVSYEQYF | TGTGCCAGCAGCGGGGCAAGGGTCTCCTACGAGCAGTACTTC
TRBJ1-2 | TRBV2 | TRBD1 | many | CASSASGGNYGYTF | TGTGCCAGCAGTGCATCAGGGGGAAACTATGGCTACACCTTC
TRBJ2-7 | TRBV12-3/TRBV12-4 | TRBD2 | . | CASTPGTSGSPPHYEQYF | TGTGCCAGCACCCCCGGGACTAGCGGGAGTCCCCCACACTACGAGCAGTACTTC
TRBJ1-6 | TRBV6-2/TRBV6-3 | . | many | CASSYNTLAWNSPLHF | TGTGCCAGCAGTTACAACACCTTGGCTTGGAATTCACCCCTCCACTTT
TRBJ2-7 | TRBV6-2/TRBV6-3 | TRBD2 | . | CASSYSGLALFYEQYF | TGTGCCAGCAGTTACTCGGGACTAGCCCTATTCTACGAGCAGTACTTC
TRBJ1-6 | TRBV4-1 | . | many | CASSQGTANSPLHF | TGCGCCAGCAGCCAAGGGACAGCCAATTCACCCCTCCACTTT
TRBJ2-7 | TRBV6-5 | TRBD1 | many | CASSYSDRGSDEQYF | TGTGCCAGCAGTTACTCGGACAGGGGGTCGGACGAGCAGTACTTC
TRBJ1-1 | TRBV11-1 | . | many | CASSTRRQEAFF | TGTGCCAGCAGCACCCGACGGCAAGAAGCTTTCTTT
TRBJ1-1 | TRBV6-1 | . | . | CASGTVNTEAFF | TGTGCCAGCGGGACCGTGAACACTGAAGCTTTCTTT
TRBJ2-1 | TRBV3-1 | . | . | CASSQRTGKSYNEQFF | TGTGCCAGCAGCCAAAGGACTGGCAAATCCTACAATGAGCAGTTCTTC
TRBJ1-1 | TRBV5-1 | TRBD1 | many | CASSATRTGVTEAFF | TGCGCCAGCAGCGCGACTCGGACAGGGGTCACTGAAGCTTTCTTT
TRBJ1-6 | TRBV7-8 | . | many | CASSFRINPANSPLHF | TGTGCCAGCAGCTTTAGAATCAACCCCGCGAATTCACCCCTCCACTTT
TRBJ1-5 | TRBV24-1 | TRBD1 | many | CATSDSTGGEYKPQHF | TGTGCCACCAGTGACTCGACAGGGGGCGAGTATAAGCCCCAGCATTTT
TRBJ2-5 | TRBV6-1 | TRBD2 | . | CASRVAGQSQETQYF | TGTGCCAGCAGGGTAGCGGGGCAGAGCCAAGAGACCCAGTACTTC
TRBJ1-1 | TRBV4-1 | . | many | CASSQMARTIRGTEAFF | TGCGCCAGCAGCCAGATGGCCAGAACAATAAGGGGCACTGAAGCTTTCTTT
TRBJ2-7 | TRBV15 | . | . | CATSRVRESYEQYF | TGTGCCACCAGCAGGGTTCGGGAGTCGTACGAGCAGTACTTC
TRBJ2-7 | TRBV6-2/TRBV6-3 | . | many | CASSYSNSAYEQYF | TGTGCCAGCAGTTACTCGAACTCCGCCTACGAGCAGTACTTC
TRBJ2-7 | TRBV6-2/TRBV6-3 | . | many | CASSRGGVTNEQYF | TGTGCCAGCAGTCGAGGCGGTGTAACCAACGAGCAGTACTTC
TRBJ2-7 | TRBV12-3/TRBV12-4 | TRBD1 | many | CASSPRDRASYEQYF | TGTGCCAGCAGTCCACGGGACAGGGCCTCCTACGAGCAGTACTTC
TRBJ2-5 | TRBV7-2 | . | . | CASSLSLGGYQETQYF | TGTGCCAGCAGCTTAAGTTTAGGAGGGTACCAAGAGACCCAGTACTTC
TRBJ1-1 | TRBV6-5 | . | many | CASSYGALNTEAFF | TGTGCCAGCAGTTACGGGGCTCTGAACACTGAAGCTTTCTTT
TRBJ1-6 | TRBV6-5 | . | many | CASSSRYGADYNSPLHF | TGTGCCAGCAGTTCGCGTTATGGGGCGGATTATAATTCACCCCTCCACTTT
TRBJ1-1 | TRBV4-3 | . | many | CASSQEETMNTEAFF | TGCGCCAGCAGCCAAGAGGAGACCATGAACACTGAAGCTTTCTTT
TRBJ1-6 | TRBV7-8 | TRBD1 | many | CASSSTGGYNSPLHF | TGTGCCAGCAGCTCTACAGGGGGCTATAATTCACCCCTCCACTTT
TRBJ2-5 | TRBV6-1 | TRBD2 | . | CASSNPRASGGQTQYF | TGTGCCAGCAGTAATCCCCGGGCTAGCGGCGGGCAGACCCAGTACTTC
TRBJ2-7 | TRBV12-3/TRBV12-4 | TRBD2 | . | CASSLIGLAGSYEQYF | TGTGCCAGCAGTTTAATTGGACTAGCGGGGTCCTACGAGCAGTACTTC
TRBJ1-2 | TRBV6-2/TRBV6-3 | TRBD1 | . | CASSYSTNWDRVDYGYTF | TGTGCCAGCAGTTACTCGACCAACTGGGACAGGGTCGACTATGGCTACACCTTC
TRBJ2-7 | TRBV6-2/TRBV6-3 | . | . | CASSYRLVLDYHSYEQYF | TGTGCCAGCAGTTACAGGCTGGTGCTGGACTACCACTCCTACGAGCAGTACTTC
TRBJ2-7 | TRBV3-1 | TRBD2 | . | CASSQDWGGYHQYEQYF | TGTGCCAGCAGCCAAGATTGGGGAGGGTATCATCAGTACGAGCAGTACTTC
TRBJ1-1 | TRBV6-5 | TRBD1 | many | CASRVDRDTEAFF | TGTGCCAGCAGGGTTGACAGGGACACTGAAGCTTTCTTT
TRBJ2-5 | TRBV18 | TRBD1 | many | CASSPGQGLLETQYF | TGTGCCAGCTCACCGGGACAGGGATTATTGGAGACCCAGTACTTC
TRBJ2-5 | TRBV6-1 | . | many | CASSKQRDTGRQETQYF | TGTGCCAGCAGCAAACAAAGGGACACCGGCCGACAAGAGACCCAGTACTTC
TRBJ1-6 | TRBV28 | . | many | CASRPTPGATPASPLHF | TGTGCCAGCAGACCAACACCGGGAGCCACCCCGGCCTCACCCCTCCACTTT
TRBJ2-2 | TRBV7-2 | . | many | CASTTANTGELFF | TGTGCCAGTACTACCGCGAACACCGGGGAGCTGTTTTTT
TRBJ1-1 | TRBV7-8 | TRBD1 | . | CASSQGPGQGTEAFF | TGTGCCAGCAGCCAAGGTCCGGGACAGGGCACTGAAGCTTTCTTT
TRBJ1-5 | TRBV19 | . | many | CASSIEEGVLGQPQHF | TGTGCCAGTAGTATAGAGGAAGGGGTCCTCGGTCAGCCCCAGCATTTT
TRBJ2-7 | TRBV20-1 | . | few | CSASSTTDEQYF | TGCAGTGCAAGCTCGACCACAGACGAGCAGTACTTC